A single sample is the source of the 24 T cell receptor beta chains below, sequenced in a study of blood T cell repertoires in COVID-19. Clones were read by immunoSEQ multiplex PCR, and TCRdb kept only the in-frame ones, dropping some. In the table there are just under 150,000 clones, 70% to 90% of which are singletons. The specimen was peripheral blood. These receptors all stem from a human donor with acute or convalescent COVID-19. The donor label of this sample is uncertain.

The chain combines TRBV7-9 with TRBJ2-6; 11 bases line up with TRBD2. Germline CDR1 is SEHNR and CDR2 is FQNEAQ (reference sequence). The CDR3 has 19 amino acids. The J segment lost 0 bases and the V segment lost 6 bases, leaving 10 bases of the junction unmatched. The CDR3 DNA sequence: TGTGCCAGCAGTTCTACGACTAGCGGGGTTGACTCTGGGGCCAACGTCCTGACTTTC. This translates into CASSSTTSGVDSGANVLTF.

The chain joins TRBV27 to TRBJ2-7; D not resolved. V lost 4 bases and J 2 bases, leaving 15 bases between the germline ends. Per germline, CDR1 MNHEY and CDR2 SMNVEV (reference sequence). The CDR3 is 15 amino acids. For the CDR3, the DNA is TGTGCCAGCAGTTCTGACCAGGTAGTAACCTACGAGCAGTACTTC. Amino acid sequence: CASSSDQVVTYEQYF.

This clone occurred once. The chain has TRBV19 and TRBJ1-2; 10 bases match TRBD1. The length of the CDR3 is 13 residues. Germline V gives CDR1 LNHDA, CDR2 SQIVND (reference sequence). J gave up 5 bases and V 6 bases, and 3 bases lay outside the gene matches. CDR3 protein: CASRKDRGYGYTF. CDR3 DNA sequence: TGTGCCAGTAGGAAGGACAGGGGGTATGGCTACACCTTC.

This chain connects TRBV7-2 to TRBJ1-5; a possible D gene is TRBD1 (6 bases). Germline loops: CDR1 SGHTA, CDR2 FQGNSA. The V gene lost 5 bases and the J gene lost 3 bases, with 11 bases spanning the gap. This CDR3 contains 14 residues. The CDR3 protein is CASSRTVINQPQHF. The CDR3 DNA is TGTGCCAGCAGCCGGACAGTGATCAATCAGCCCCAGCATTTT. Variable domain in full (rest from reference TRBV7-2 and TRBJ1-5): GAGVSQSPSNKVTEKGKDVELRCDPISGHTALYWYRQSLGQGLEFLIYFQGNSAPDKSGLPSDRFSAERTGGSVSTLTIQRTQQEDSAVYLCASSRTVINQPQHFGDGTRLSIL.

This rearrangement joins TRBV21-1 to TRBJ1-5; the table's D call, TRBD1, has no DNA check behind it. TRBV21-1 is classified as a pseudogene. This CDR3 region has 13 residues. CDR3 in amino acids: CARIQGFNQPQHF. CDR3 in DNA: TGTGCCAGGATACAGGGGTTCAATCAGCCCCAGCATTTT.

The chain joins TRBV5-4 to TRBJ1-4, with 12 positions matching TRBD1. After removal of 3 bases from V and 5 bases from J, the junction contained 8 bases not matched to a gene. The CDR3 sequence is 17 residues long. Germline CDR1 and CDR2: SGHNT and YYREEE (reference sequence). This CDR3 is CASSSGTGGGGNEKLFF. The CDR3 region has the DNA TGTGCCAGCAGCTCAGGGACAGGGGGCGGAGGAAATGAAAAACTGTTTTTT.

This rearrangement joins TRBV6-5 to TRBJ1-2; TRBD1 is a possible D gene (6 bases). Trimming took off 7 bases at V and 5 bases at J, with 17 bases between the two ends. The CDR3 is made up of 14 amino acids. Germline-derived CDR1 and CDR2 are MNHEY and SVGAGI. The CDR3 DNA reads TGTGCCAGCAAACTCCAGGGTACAGGGTATGGCTACACCTTC. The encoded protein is CASKLQGTGYGYTF.

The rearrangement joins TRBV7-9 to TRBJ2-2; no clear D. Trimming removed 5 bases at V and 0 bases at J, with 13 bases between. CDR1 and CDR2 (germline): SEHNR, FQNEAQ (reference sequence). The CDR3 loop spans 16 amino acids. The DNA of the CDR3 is TGTGCCAGCAGCCTACACAGTGGGCCGAACACCGGGGAGCTGTTTTTT. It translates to CASSLHSGPNTGELFF.

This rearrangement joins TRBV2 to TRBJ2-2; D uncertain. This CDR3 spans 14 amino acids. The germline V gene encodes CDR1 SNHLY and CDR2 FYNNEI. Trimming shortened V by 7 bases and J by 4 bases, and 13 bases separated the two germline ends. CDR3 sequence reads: CASTTFYSTGELFF. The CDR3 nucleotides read TGTGCCAGCACAACGTTTTACAGCACCGGGGAGCTGTTTTTT.

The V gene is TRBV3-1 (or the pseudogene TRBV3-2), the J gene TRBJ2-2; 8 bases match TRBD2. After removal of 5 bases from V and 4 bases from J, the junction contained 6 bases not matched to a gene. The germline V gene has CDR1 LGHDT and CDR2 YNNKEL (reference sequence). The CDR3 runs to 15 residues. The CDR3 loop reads CASSDTSGVTGELFF. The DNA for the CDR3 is TGTGCCAGCAGCGATACTAGCGGAGTCACCGGGGAGCTGTTTTTT.

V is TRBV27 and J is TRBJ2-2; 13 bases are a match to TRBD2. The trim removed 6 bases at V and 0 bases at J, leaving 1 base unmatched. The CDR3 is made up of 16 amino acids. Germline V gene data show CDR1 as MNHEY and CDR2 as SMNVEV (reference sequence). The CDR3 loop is CASRGLAGTNTGELFF. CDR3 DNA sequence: TGTGCCAGCAGGGGACTAGCGGGGACGAACACCGGGGAGCTGTTTTTT.

CDR3 protein: CASSSHRAGELFF. The CDR3 DNA is TGTGCCAGCAGTTCCCACAGGGCTGGGGAGCTGTTTTTT. The rearrangement uses TRBV27 and TRBJ2-2; tentatively, D is TRBD1 (6 bases). This CDR3 is 13 amino acids long. Germline assignment: CDR1 MNHEY and CDR2 SMNVEV (reference sequence). Trimming left V 4 bases short and J 8 bases short, with 11 bases between.

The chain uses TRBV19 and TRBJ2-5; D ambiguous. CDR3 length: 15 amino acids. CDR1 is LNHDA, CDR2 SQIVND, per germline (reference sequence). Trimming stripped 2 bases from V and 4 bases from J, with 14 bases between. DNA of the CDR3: TGTGCCAGTAGTATATTAAACGGTCCCGGAGAGACCCAGTACTTC. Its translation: CASSILNGPGETQYF.

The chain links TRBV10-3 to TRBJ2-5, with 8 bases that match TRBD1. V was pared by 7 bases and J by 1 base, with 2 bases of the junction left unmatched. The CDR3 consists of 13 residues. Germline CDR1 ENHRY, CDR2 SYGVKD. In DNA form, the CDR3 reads TGTGCCATCAAGGACAGGGCCCAAGAGACCCAGTACTTC. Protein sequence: CAIKDRAQETQYF.

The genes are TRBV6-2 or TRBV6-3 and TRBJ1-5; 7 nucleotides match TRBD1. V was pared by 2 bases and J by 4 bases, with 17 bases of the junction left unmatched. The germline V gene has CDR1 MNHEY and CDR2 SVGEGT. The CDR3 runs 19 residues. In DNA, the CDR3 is TGTGCCAGCAGTTACGATCGGGACAGAGAGACCTTAAAAAATCAGCCCCAGCATTTT. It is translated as CASSYDRDRETLKNQPQHF.

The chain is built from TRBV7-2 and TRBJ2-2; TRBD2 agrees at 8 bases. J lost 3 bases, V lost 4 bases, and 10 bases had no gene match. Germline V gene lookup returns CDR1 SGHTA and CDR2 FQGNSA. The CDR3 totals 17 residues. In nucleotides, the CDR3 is TGTGCCAGCAGCTCTATAGCGGGACCCCCGCACACCGGGGAGCTGTTTTTT. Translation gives CASSSIAGPPHTGELFF.

For the CDR3, the DNA is TGTGCCAGCAGCCCAGGGACTAGCGGGATCCCCAGGGGAGAGACCCAGTACTTC. This sequence encodes CASSPGTSGIPRGETQYF. The gene calls are TRBV5-4 and TRBJ2-5; 13 bases map to TRBD2. Germline assignment: CDR1 SGHNT and CDR2 YYREEE (reference sequence). With V trimmed by 4 bases and J by 4 bases, 13 bases remained unmatched. The CDR3 is made up of 18 amino acids.

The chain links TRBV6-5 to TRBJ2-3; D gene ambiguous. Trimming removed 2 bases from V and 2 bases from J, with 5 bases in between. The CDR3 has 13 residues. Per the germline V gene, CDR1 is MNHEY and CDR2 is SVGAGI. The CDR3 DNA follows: TGTGCCAGCAGTTACCACTCCACAGATACGCAGTATTTT. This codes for CASSYHSTDTQYF.

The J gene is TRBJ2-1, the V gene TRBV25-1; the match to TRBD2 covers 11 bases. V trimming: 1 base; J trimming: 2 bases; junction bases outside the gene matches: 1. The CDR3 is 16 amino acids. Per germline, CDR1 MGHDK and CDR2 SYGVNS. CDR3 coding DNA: TGTGCCAGCAGTGAATTTAGCGGGAGGGCCTACAATGAGCAGTTCTTC. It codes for CASSEFSGRAYNEQFF. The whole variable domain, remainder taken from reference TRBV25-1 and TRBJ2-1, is EADIYQTPRYLVIGTGKKITLECSQTMGHDKMYWYQQDPGMELHLIHYSYGVNSTEKGDLSSESTVSRIRTEHFPLTLESARPSHTSQYLCASSEFSGRAYNEQFFGPGTRLTVL.

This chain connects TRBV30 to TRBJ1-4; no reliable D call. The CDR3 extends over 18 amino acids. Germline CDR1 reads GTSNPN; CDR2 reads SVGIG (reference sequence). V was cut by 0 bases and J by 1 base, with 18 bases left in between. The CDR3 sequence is CAWSVRGTLGKTNEKLFF. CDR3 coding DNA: TGTGCCTGGAGTGTACGGGGAACATTAGGGAAAACTAATGAAAAACTGTTTTTT.

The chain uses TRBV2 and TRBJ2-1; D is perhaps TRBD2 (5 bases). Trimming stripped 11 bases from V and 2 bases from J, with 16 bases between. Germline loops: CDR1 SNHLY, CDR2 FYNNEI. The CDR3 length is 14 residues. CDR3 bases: TGTGCCGGACTTTCCGGGTCACCCTACAATGAGCAGTTCTTC. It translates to CAGLSGSPYNEQFF.

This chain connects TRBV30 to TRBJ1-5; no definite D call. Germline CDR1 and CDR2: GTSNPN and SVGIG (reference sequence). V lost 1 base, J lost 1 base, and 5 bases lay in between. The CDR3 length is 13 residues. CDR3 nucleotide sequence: TGTGCCTGGAGTGGACAAAGCAATCAGCCCCAGCATTTT. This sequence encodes CAWSGQSNQPQHF.

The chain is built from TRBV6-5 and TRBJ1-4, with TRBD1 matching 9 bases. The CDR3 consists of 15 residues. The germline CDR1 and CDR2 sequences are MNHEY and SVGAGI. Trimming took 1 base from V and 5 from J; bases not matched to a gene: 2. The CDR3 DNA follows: TGTGCCAGCAGTTACTGGACAGGGGAGAATGAAAAACTGTTTTTT. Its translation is CASSYWTGENEKLFF.

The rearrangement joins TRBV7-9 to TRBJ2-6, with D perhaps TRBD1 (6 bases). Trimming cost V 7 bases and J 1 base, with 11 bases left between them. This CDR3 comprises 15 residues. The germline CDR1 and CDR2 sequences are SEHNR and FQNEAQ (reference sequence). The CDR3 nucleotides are TGTGCCAGCATCCAGGGGATTTCTGGGGCCAACGTCCTGACTTTC. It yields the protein CASIQGISGANVLTF.